A selection of T cell receptor beta chains follows, all from one sample in a study of T-cell memory formation after mild COVID-19. In TCRdb, the 5' RACE reads were re-called with MiXCR into one record per CDR3 protein. Among around 62,000 distinct CDR3 sequences listed, around 30% were seen once. Sequences were obtained from PBMCs or a T cell subset sorted from them (not recorded which). Receptors were obtained from a man between 18 and 35 years old who had mild COVID-19 (a few samples of this study predate the infection). Cell type and time point are not known. CDR3s include the opening cysteine and the closing phenylalanine or tryptophan. Each record gives: clone size, J gene, V gene, D gene, CDR3 DNA, CDR3 protein. The D gene is left open where the match is weak. Where a row states a size, it is once, few, many or the class of an expanded clone; other rows omit it.

NA	TRBJ2-2	TRBV4-1	TRBD1	TGCGCCAGCAGCCAAGCAGGGGGCGTCTTGACCGGGGAGCTGTTTTTT	CASSQAGGVLTGELFF
NA	TRBJ2-7	TRBV4-3	TRBD1	TGCGCCAGCAGCCAAGGGCGTGGACAGGTTGTAGACGAGCAGTACTTC	CASSQGRGQVVDEQYF
few	TRBJ2-1	TRBV7-9	TRBD2	TGTGCCAGCAGCTTAGCTGGCGGGGGGGCTGTTGAGCAGTTCTTC	CASSLAGGGAVEQFF
few	TRBJ2-3	TRBV28	TRBD1	TGTGCCAGCAGGCGCACAGGGGTACGCACAGATACGCAGTATTTT	CASRRTGVRTDTQYF
few	TRBJ2-6	TRBV5-1	NA	TGCGCCAGCAGCTCTTATATGGGCCTCTCTGGGGCCAACGTCCTGACTTTC	CASSSYMGLSGANVLTF
NA	TRBJ2-5	TRBV12-3/TRBV12-4	NA	TGTGCCAGCAGCCGTCCCAGCCCCCTCCAAGAGACCCAGTACTTC	CASSRPSPLQETQYF
NA	TRBJ2-7	TRBV7-2	TRBD2	TGTGCCAGCAGCTACGACTTTAGCGGGACCTACGAGCAGTACTTC	CASSYDFSGTYEQYF
few	TRBJ1-1	TRBV27	TRBD1	TGTGCCAGCAGTTTAACCCGCCAACAGGGGGCTGGAGCTTTCTTT	CASSLTRQQGAGAFF
few	TRBJ2-5	TRBV12-3/TRBV12-4	TRBD2	TGTGCCAGCAGTTTTATGGCGGGGGGGCGAGAGACCCAGTACTTC	CASSFMAGGRETQYF
NA	TRBJ1-5	TRBV4-1	NA	TGCGCCAGCAGCCAACGGGCAGTTAGCAATCAGCCCCAGCATTTT	CASSQRAVSNQPQHF
NA	TRBJ2-1	TRBV10-3	NA	TGTGCCATCAGTGAGTCGGCCCTAGCTGATCGTCCAGGCAATGAGCAGTTCTTC	CAISESALADRPGNEQFF
NA	TRBJ2-5	TRBV7-2	TRBD2	TGTGCCAGCACCATTGGCGGGGGGCGGGTTACCCAGTACTTC	CASTIGGGRVTQYF
NA	TRBJ2-7	TRBV20-1	TRBD2	TGCATTGCGACCGGGACTAGCGAGACCTACGAGCAGTACTTC	CIATGTSETYEQYF
few	TRBJ1-2	TRBV4-1	NA	TGCGCCAGCAGCCAGAGGGGGGGAGTTGAGAATGGCTACACCTTC	CASSQRGGVENGYTF
few	TRBJ2-1	TRBV6-5	TRBD2	TGTGCCAGCAGTTACTCGGGCGGGGGGTACGAGGATGAGCAGTTCTTC	CASSYSGGGYEDEQFF
few	TRBJ2-3	TRBV29-1	NA	TGCAGCGTTGCAACCATCGGGGGAGGCACAGATACGCAGTATTTT	CSVATIGGGTDTQYF
few	TRBJ1-3	TRBV12-3/TRBV12-4	TRBD1	TGTGCCAGCAGTTCAGACAGGGGATTGGGAAACACCATATATTTT	CASSSDRGLGNTIYF
NA	TRBJ1-5	TRBV24-1	NA	TGTGCCACTTGGGGAGGGGATAGCAATCAGCCCCAGCATTTT	CATWGGDSNQPQHF
NA	TRBJ1-5	TRBV29-1	NA	TGCAGCGGAGGGGACACCAATCAGCCCCAGCATTTT	CSGGDTNQPQHF
NA	TRBJ1-1	TRBV10-3	NA	TGTGCCATCAGTGAGTCTGGCGTCAGGGAGAACACTGAAGCTTTCTTT	CAISESGVRENTEAFF
few	TRBJ1-1	TRBV4-2	NA	TGTGCCAGCAGCCAAGAAGGGACGGCGAACACTGAAGCTTTCTTT	CASSQEGTANTEAFF
NA	TRBJ1-1	TRBV7-9	TRBD1	TGTGCCAGCAGCCAGACAGGGGGGAGAGAAGCTTTCTTT	CASSQTGGREAFF
NA	TRBJ1-2	TRBV12-3/TRBV12-4	TRBD1	TGTGCCAGCACTTTGTCCGGGACAGGGATCTATGGCTACACCTTC	CASTLSGTGIYGYTF